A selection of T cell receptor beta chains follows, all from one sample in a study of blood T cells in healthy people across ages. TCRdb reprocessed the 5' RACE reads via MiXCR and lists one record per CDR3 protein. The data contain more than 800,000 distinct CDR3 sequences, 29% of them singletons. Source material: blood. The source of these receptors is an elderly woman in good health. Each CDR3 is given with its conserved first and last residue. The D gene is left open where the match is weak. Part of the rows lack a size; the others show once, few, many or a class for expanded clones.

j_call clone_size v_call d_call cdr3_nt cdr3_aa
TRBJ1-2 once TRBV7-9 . TGTTCCAGCAGCCCCGTGCAGGTCCGCTACACCTTC CSSSPVQVRYTF
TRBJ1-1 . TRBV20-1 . TGCAGTGCTAGATACCTGGGGCTGAAGGTCGAAACTGAAGCTTTCTTT CSARYLGLKVETEAFF
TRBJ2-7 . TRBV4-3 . TGCGCCAGCAGCCAAGATCAATGGGGCAGGGGCTACGAGCAGTACTTC CASSQDQWGRGYEQYF
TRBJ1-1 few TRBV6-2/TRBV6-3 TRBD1 TGTGCCAGCAGGAGATCCGGGACAGGGAACACTGAAGCTTTCTTT CASRRSGTGNTEAFF
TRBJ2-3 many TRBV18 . TGTGCCAGCTCACCAATTGAGAAAACAGATACGCAGTATTTT CASSPIEKTDTQYF
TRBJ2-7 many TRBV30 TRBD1 TGTGCCTGGAAGTTACAGGGGCTAAACGAGCAGTACTTC CAWKLQGLNEQYF
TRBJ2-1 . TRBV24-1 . TGTGCCGCCAGTGATTTTAAGGGGAGCTCCTACAATGAGCAGTTCTTC CAASDFKGSSYNEQFF
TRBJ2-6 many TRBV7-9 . TGTGCCAGCAGCTTCACCAGGGCCTTACTCTCTGGGGCCAACGTCCTGACTTTC CASSFTRALLSGANVLTF
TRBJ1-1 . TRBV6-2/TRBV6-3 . TGTGCCAGCAGTCCCCAAAGATGGGGAGGCACTGAAGCTTTCTTT CASSPQRWGGTEAFF
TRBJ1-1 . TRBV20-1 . TGCAGTGCTAGACAGGCCCTTTCCCCGAACACTGAAGCTTTCTTT CSARQALSPNTEAFF
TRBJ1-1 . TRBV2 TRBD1 TGTGCCAGCATTTTTCCCGGGACAGGGGACACTGAAGCTTTCTTT CASIFPGTGDTEAFF
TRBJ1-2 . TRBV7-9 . TGTGCCAGCAGCATTGGGGAGTTGTATGGCTACACCTTC CASSIGELYGYTF
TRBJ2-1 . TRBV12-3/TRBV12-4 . TGTGCCAGCAGTTTCACCCTCCTTTTAGTAGCGTTCTTC CASSFTLLLVAFF
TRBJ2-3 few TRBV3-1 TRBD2 TGTGCCAACAGCCAAGCGGGGGCGGATACGCAGTATTTT CANSQAGADTQYF
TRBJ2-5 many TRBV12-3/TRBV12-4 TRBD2 TGTGCCAGCAGTCCACTAGCGGGGGCTGGGACCCAGTACTTC CASSPLAGAGTQYF
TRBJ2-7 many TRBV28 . TGTGCCAGCATACGGGGGGGATCAGGGGGCGGCGACGAGCAGTACTTC CASIRGGSGGGDEQYF
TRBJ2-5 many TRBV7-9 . TGTGCCAGCAGCTTAGACGGAATAGCGGTACAAGAGACCCAGTACTTC CASSLDGIAVQETQYF
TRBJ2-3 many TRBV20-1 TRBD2 TGCAGTGCTAGAGAGGCGCTAGCGGGGGGCACAGATACGCAGTATTTT CSAREALAGGTDTQYF
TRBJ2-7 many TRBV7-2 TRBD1 TGTGCCAGCAGGGGACAGGGCACCTACGAGCAGTACTTC CASRGQGTYEQYF
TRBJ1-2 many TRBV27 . TGTGCCAGCTTCCCTCGCGGGCGGGAAGGTTATGGCTACACCTTC CASFPRGREGYGYTF
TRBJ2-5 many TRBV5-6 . TGTGCCAGCAGGCGGCAGGGGCAAGAGACCCAGTACTTC CASRRQGQETQYF